The source of this T cell receptor (beta chain) is a study of blood T cell repertoires in COVID-19. The wider study: Some COVID-19 samples were acute and others convalescent; all came from the United States, Italy and Spain. PBMCs, B-cell-depleted T cells, or T cells were the source of the cDNA or gDNA that made up the material.

V lost 6 bases and J lost 2, with 20 bases in between. The germline CDR1 and CDR2 sequences are SGHTS and YDEGEE. The CDR3 loop spans 16 amino acids. Only in-frame clones appear in the TCRdb table, and some are missing; sequencing was by immunoSEQ multiplex PCR. The data hold hundreds of thousands of clones, with just over 85% observed a single time. Sequencing used peripheral blood. This receptor was taken from a woman in her thirties with active or convalescent COVID-19. The chain uses TRBV5-8 and TRBJ1-2; possibly TRBD1 for D (6 bases). CDR3 coding DNA: TGTGCCAGCACCCGGGACCGGGGGGCTTTGAACTATGGCTACACCTTC. This sequence encodes CASTRDRGALNYGYTF. The full variable domain, rest sourced from reference TRBV5-8 and TRBJ1-2, is EAGVTQSPTHLIKTRGQQATLRCSPISGHTSVYWYQQALGLGLQFLLWYDEGEERNRGNFPPRFSGRQFPNYSSELNVNALELEDSALYLCASTRDRGALNYGYTFGSGTRLTVV.